A selection of T cell receptor beta chains follows, all from one sample in a study of molecular identifiers for immune sequencing clone quantification. Using its own MiXCR run on the PCR reads, TCRdb lists one record per CDR3 protein. The repertoire holds more than 450,000 distinct CDR3 sequences, with 20% to 25% as singletons. Material: naive CD8+ T cells from blood, with Jurkat cell RNA spiked in. All receptors come from a human donor in good health. Some libraries in this study had Jurkat cell RNA spiked in. CDR3s include the opening cysteine and the closing phenylalanine or tryptophan. D genes are given only for firm matches. Expanded clones get a size class; other rows say once, few or many, or leave the size out.

-	TRBV27	TRBJ2-5	TRBD2	TGTGCCAGCAGTTTCTCCGGGACTAGCGGGGAAGAGACCCAGTACTTC	CASSFSGTSGEETQYF
few	TRBV27	TRBJ1-6	-	TGTGCCAGCAGTCCCGACGGGGGATCACCCCTCCACTTT	CASSPDGGSPLHF
-	TRBV2	TRBJ2-7	TRBD2	TGTGCCAGCAGGGCCGTAATTAGCGGGAGTGCCCACGAGCAGTACTTC	CASRAVISGSAHEQYF
few	TRBV24-1	TRBJ2-3	TRBD1	TGTGCCACCAGTGATCCCCGGGTGACAGGGGGCGCAGATACGCAGTATTTT	CATSDPRVTGGADTQYF
many	TRBV30	TRBJ1-1	-	TGTGCCTGGAGTTCGCCGGGATGGGTCACTGAAGCTTTCTTT	CAWSSPGWVTEAFF
many	TRBV27	TRBJ2-5	-	TGTGCCAGCTCCTCCCTTATGGGGGCAGAGACCCAGTACTTC	CASSSLMGAETQYF
-	TRBV6-1	TRBJ2-7	-	TGTGCCAGCAGTGAAGGGGCCTACTACGAGCAGTACTTC	CASSEGAYYEQYF
-	TRBV3-1	TRBJ2-1	-	TGTGCCAGCAGCCAAGTTTACCCGCCCCATGAGCAGTTCTTC	CASSQVYPPHEQFF
-	TRBV7-8	TRBJ1-4	-	TGTGCCAGCTACGATGGCATCTCTAATGAAAAACTGTTTTTT	CASYDGISNEKLFF
few	TRBV9	TRBJ1-5	-	TGTGCCAGCAGCGATTCACTAGGGTTCCAGCCCCAGCATTTT	CASSDSLGFQPQHF
-	TRBV4-3	TRBJ2-3	-	TGCGCCAGCAGCCAAAGGACCTCACCCGATACGCAGTATTTT	CASSQRTSPDTQYF
-	TRBV27	TRBJ2-4	TRBD2	TGTGCCAGCAGCCACGATGACAGCGGGGGGTTTGGCAGAAACATTCAGTACTTC	CASSHDDSGGFGRNIQYF
few	TRBV6-6	TRBJ2-2	-	TGTGCCAGCAGTTACTTGGCCCCGAGTAGTGGCGGGGAGCTGTTTTTT	CASSYLAPSSGGELFF
many	TRBV7-2	TRBJ2-5	TRBD2	TGTGCCAGCAGCTTAGCGGGGCGGGGGGGCAAAGAGACCCAGTACTTC	CASSLAGRGGKETQYF
few	TRBV3-1	TRBJ2-3	-	TGTGCCAGCAGCCAAGCGGGGAGAAGCACAGATACGCAGTATTTT	CASSQAGRSTDTQYF
many	TRBV6-5	TRBJ2-7	TRBD1	TGTGCCAGCAGTTACTCGGGACAGGGAATGGACGAGCAGTACTTC	CASSYSGQGMDEQYF
many	TRBV7-9	TRBJ2-7	-	TGTGCCAGCAGCCCAGATCCGTGGGAAGCCACCCACGAGCAGTACTTC	CASSPDPWEATHEQYF
-	TRBV24-1	TRBJ2-1	-	TGTGCCACCAGTGACGACAGCATAGCTTCAAGACCCTCCTACAATGAGCAGTTCTTC	CATSDDSIASRPSYNEQFF
many	TRBV12-3/TRBV12-4	TRBJ2-1	TRBD1	TGTGCCAGCAGTTCCACCGGGACAGGGGCCTACAATGAGCAGTTCTTC	CASSSTGTGAYNEQFF
many	TRBV2	TRBJ2-3	TRBD2	TGTGCCAGCAGTGGAGGTCTAGCGGGCGGCACAGATACGCAGTATTTT	CASSGGLAGGTDTQYF
few	TRBV20-1	TRBJ1-5	TRBD1	TGCAGTGCCCCCACGGGACAGTCTTTTAATCAGCCCCAGCATTTT	CSAPTGQSFNQPQHF
few	TRBV28	TRBJ2-2	TRBD1	TGTGCCAGCAGTTTCCCTTGGACAGGTGCGGGCACCGGGGAGCTGTTTTTT	CASSFPWTGAGTGELFF
-	TRBV5-1	TRBJ1-4	-	TGCGCCAGCAGCTTGAACGTACTTTCGGAAAAACTGTTTTTT	CASSLNVLSEKLFF
many	TRBV30	TRBJ2-1	-	TGTGCCTGGACTCGGGACACCAGCTCCTACAATGAGCAGTTCTTC	CAWTRDTSSYNEQFF
many	TRBV5-4	TRBJ2-3	TRBD2	TGTGCCAGCAGCTCTGGTCGGGGAGCGGGGGAGGGCACAGATACGCAGTATTTT	CASSSGRGAGEGTDTQYF
-	TRBV30	TRBJ2-1	TRBD2	TGTGCCTGGACTATTGGGGCTAGCGGTTCCAATGAGCAGTCCTTC	CAWTIGASGSNEQSF
many	TRBV30	TRBJ2-1	TRBD2	TGTGCCTGGAGTAGCGGGAGAAGCTCCTACAATGAGCAGTTCTTC	CAWSSGRSSYNEQFF
many	TRBV19	TRBJ2-2	-	TGTGCCAGTAGTCCCACAGGGACCGGGGAGCTGTTTTTT	CASSPTGTGELFF
few	TRBV29-1	TRBJ2-2	-	TGCAGCGTTGAAGAAGGGAACACCGGGGAGCTGTCTTTT	CSVEEGNTGELSF
-	TRBV27	TRBJ2-7	TRBD1	TGTGCCAGCACCATCGACAGGGTCCACGAGCAGTACTTC	CASTIDRVHEQYF
-	TRBV12-3/TRBV12-4	TRBJ2-7	TRBD1	TGTGCCAGCAGTTTCGGGACAGTAGACTACGAGCAGTACTTC	CASSFGTVDYEQYF
-	TRBV30	TRBJ2-7	-	TGTGCCTGGAGTGAACGAGGGAGGTATAGTAACGAGCAGTACTTC	CAWSERGRYSNEQYF
-	TRBV27	TRBJ2-3	-	TGTGCCAGCACCCCCCTGGGCGGGACCACAGATACGCAGTATTTT	CASTPLGGTTDTQYF
few	TRBV4-1	TRBJ2-3	-	TGCGCCAGCAGCTCTATGGGACCTCCGACCCCAGATACGCAGTATTTT	CASSSMGPPTPDTQYF
many	TRBV5-8	TRBJ2-6	TRBD2	TGTGCCAGCAAACTAGCGTTCTTTGGGGCCAACGTCCTGACTTTC	CASKLAFFGANVLTF
-	TRBV3-1	TRBJ2-7	-	TGTGCCAGCAGCCAAGACATAGCGGCAGATTACTACGAGCAGTACTTC	CASSQDIAADYYEQYF
many	TRBV9	TRBJ2-3	-	TGTGCCAGCAGCGTAGGGGAGAGATCGGTGTCAGATACGCAGTATTTT	CASSVGERSVSDTQYF
many	TRBV10-2	TRBJ1-4	-	TGCGCCAGCTCCGTGGGCCCAGCAGAAAAACTGTTTTTT	CASSVGPAEKLFF
many	TRBV7-8	TRBJ1-6	-	TGTGCCAGCAGTTCGAGCCAGGACAATAATTCACCCCTCCACTTT	CASSSSQDNNSPLHF
many	TRBV12-3/TRBV12-4	TRBJ1-1	-	TGTGCCAGCAGTCCCGGACAGGAAGCTTTCTTT	CASSPGQEAFF
once	TRBV27	TRBJ1-1	-	TGTGCCAGCAGGACGGGGCTTGAAGCTTTCTTT	CASRTGLEAFF
many	TRBV19	TRBJ1-1	TRBD1	TGTGCCAGTAAGGACAGGGGGAATCCTCCCACTGAAGCTTTCTTT	CASKDRGNPPTEAFF
many	TRBV23-1	TRBJ2-6	-	TGCGCCAGCAGTCATTGGTGGGTTAGGTCTGGGGCCAACGTCCTGACTTTC	CASSHWWVRSGANVLTF
once	TRBV10-3	TRBJ1-4	TRBD1	TGTGCCATCAGTGAAGGACAGGGCCCACCAACTAATGAAAAACTGTTTTTT	CAISEGQGPPTNEKLFF
few	TRBV29-1	TRBJ2-1	TRBD2	TGCAGCGTTGTCTCGCGAGCGGGGGAGCAGTTCTTC	CSVVSRAGEQFF
few	TRBV11-2	TRBJ1-2	-	TGTGCCAGCAGCGCCGTGTCATCGGCGTCCTATGGCTACACCTTC	CASSAVSSASYGYTF
few	TRBV4-1	TRBJ1-6	TRBD1	TGCGCCAGCAGCCAAGAAGGACAGGACTTTTTTTCACCCCTCCACTTT	CASSQEGQDFFSPLHF
once	TRBV7-9	TRBJ1-1	-	TGTGCCAGCAGCTTAGGTACCATTGAAGCTTTCTTT	CASSLGTIEAFF
few	TRBV9	TRBJ2-6	TRBD2	TGTGCCAGCAGCTGGGAGGGTGGCACCTTCTCTGGGGCCAACGTCCTGACTTTC	CASSWEGGTFSGANVLTF
many	TRBV4-3	TRBJ2-4	-	TGCGCCAGCAGCCAAGATAGAAGCGGAGTAAACATTCAGTACTTC	CASSQDRSGVNIQYF
-	TRBV21-1	TRBJ2-3	-	TGTGCCAGCAGCTCGTGTGGGGGCGATGAAAGTACAGATACGCAGTATTTT	CASSSCGGDESTDTQYF
-	TRBV7-8	TRBJ1-4	-	TGTGCCAGCAGCTTAGGGGGGGGGGACGGCAATGAAAAACTGTTTTTT	CASSLGGGDGNEKLFF
many	TRBV5-6	TRBJ1-4	-	TGTGCCAGCAGCCGTCCTTTTGGAACTAATGAAAAACTGTTTTTT	CASSRPFGTNEKLFF
-	TRBV4-1	TRBJ1-1	TRBD1	TGCGCCAGCAGCCCAGAGGTAGGGACAGGAGATGAAGCTTTCTTT	CASSPEVGTGDEAFF
-	TRBV18	TRBJ2-7	-	TGTGCCAGCTCACCACCGGGACGGGGTTCCTACGAGCAGTACTTC	CASSPPGRGSYEQYF
many	TRBV6-6	TRBJ2-5	TRBD1	TGTGCCAGCAGTTTCGAAGACAGGGACCAAGAGACCCAGTACTTC	CASSFEDRDQETQYF
few	TRBV29-1	TRBJ2-5	TRBD1	TGCAGCGTTGAAGATCGAAGGACAGGGACGGAGACCCAGTACTTC	CSVEDRRTGTETQYF
few	TRBV27	TRBJ2-2	-	TGTGCCAGCAGTTTATACGGCCCGGAACCCGGGGAGCTGTTTTTT	CASSLYGPEPGELFF